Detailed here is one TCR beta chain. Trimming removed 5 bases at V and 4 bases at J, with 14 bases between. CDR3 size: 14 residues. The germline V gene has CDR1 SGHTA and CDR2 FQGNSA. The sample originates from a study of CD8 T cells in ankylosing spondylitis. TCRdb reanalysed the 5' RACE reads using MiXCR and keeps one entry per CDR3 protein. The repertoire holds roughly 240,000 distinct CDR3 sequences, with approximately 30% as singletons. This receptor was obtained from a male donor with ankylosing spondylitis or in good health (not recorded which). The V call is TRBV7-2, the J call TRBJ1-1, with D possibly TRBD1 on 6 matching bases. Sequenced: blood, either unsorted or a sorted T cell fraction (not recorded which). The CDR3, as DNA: TGTGCCAGCAGCCCCAGGGGCTTAACCACTGAAGCTTTCTTT. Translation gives CASSPRGLTTEAFF.